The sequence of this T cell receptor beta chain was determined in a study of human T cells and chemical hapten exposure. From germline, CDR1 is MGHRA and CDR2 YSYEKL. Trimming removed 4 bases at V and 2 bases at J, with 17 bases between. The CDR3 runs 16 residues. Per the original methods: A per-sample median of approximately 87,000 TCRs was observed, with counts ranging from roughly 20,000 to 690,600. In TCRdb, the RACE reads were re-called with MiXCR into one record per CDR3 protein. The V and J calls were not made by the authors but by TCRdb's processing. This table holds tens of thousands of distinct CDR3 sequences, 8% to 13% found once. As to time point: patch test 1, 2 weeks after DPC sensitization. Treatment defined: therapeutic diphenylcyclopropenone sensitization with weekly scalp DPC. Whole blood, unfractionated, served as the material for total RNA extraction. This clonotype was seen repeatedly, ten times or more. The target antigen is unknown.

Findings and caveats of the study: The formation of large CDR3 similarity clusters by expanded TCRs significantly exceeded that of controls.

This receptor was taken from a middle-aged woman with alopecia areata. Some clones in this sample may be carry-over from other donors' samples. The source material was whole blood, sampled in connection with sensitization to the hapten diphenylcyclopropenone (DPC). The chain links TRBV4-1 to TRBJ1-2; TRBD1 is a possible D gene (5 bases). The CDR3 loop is CASSPQLGPGNYGYTF. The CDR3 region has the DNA TGCGCCAGCAGCCCCCAACTGGGGCCAGGGAACTATGGCTACACCTTC.